This T cell receptor (beta chain) was recorded in a study of OX40 agonist ivuxolimab in advanced cancers. Study information: Partial responses were achieved by three patients, of whom one had hepatocellular carcinoma and two had cutaneous melanoma.

The assay was immunoSEQ multiplex PCR, and TCRdb's table has in-frame clones only and misses some. The sample holds about 48,000 clones; roughly 90% are singletons and the top ten take 40% to 50%. Germline CDR1 is SGHRS and CDR2 is YFSETQ. The CDR3 consists of 17 residues. The J segment lost 0 bases and the V segment lost 3 bases, leaving 9 bases of the junction unmatched. The source material was CD4+ or CD8+ T cells sorted from blood, sampled in a trial of the OX40 agonist ivuxolimab. This rearrangement joins TRBV5-1 to TRBJ1-3; TRBD1 matches 7 bases. The receptor was derived from an adult with an advanced solid tumor such as melanoma, head and neck, liver or kidney cancer. CDR3 DNA: TGCGCCAGCAGCTCTCCGACAGGGTCGAGCTCTGGAAACACCATATATTTT. Its translation: CASSSPTGSSSGNTIYF.